Listed here are 15 T cell receptor beta chains from one sample, sequenced in a study of blood T cell repertoires in COVID-19. Sequencing used immunoSEQ multiplex PCR; TCRdb keeps in-frame clones, though not all of them. This table has approximately 72,000 clones, about 85% appearing once. The specimen was peripheral blood. These receptor sequences come from an elderly woman with active or convalescent COVID-19.

V and J are TRBV28 and TRBJ2-7; maybe TRBD1 (5 bases). CDR3 length: 13 amino acids. Per the germline V gene, CDR1 is MDHEN and CDR2 is SYDVKM. V lost 6 bases and J lost 1, with 10 bases in between. CDR3 region: CASRAPGSYEQYF. In DNA form, the CDR3 reads TGTGCCAGCAGAGCTCCAGGGTCCTACGAGCAGTACTTC.

The V gene is TRBV6-5, the J gene TRBJ1-2; TRBD1 matches 9 bases. The junction had 4 bases not matched to a gene; V was cut back by 6 bases and J by 5 bases. The CDR3 is made up of 13 amino acids. Per the germline V gene, CDR1 is MNHEY and CDR2 is SVGAGI. The CDR3 DNA reads TGTGCCAGCAGCCGGGGACAGGGATATGGCTACACCTTC. Translation gives CASSRGQGYGYTF.

This chain connects TRBV6-5 to TRBJ1-4; TRBD1 might be the D (5 bases). Germline V gives CDR1 MNHEY, CDR2 SVGAGI. V dropped 2 bases and J dropped 0 bases, with 10 bases sitting between them. The CDR3 covers 16 residues. The CDR3 DNA reads TGTGCCAGCAGTTACGCAGGGCTTGCAACTAATGAAAAACTGTTTTTT. Translated, it gives CASSYAGLATNEKLFF.

This rearrangement joins TRBV12-3 or TRBV12-4 to TRBJ2-7, with TRBD1 as a possible D gene (6 bases). Deletions cut 5 bases from V and 3 bases from J, with 8 bases between. The CDR3 has 12 residues. CDR3 region: CASSGDNYEQYF. The CDR3 DNA reads as TGTGCCAGCAGTGGGGACAACTACGAGCAGTACTTC.

V is TRBV27 and J is TRBJ2-3, with D perhaps TRBD1 (6 bases). V lost 11 bases and J lost 5, with 29 bases in between. Germline CDR1 is MNHEY and CDR2 is SMNVEV (reference sequence). The CDR3 contains 17 residues. The DNA of the CDR3 is TGTGCCTCTCTCCCAATTGGGGGCCCCGAAGGAGGAGATACGCAGTATTTT. Protein sequence: CASLPIGGPEGGDTQYF.

The J gene is TRBJ1-2, the V gene TRBV6-5; D not resolved. Between the trimmed V and J ends, which lost 4 bases and 4 bases, there was a span of 10 bases. The CDR3 loop spans 13 amino acids. Germline CDR1 is MNHEY and CDR2 is SVGAGI. In DNA form, the CDR3 reads TGTGCCAGCAGTTCCTCCCGGGGCTATGGCTACACCTTC. As protein: CASSSSRGYGYTF.

This chain links TRBV28 with TRBJ2-2; no definite D call. The germline gives CDR1 MDHEN, CDR2 SYDVKM. The CDR3 has 14 residues. V was trimmed by 6 bases and J by 4 bases, leaving 12 bases between them. CDR3 DNA sequence: TGTGCCAGCAGGGCTTCTCTCTCCACCGGGGAGCTGTTTTTT. This translates into CASRASLSTGELFF.

V gene TRBV5-1 combines with J gene TRBJ2-5; 11 bases match TRBD1. V lost 7 bases to trimming and J lost 4 bases; unmatched junction nucleotides: 9. CDR1 is SGHRS and CDR2 is YFSETQ in the germline V gene. This CDR3 is built from 15 residues. This chain's CDR3 is CASGLGQGARETQYF. The CDR3 region has the DNA TGCGCCAGCGGACTAGGACAGGGGGCGCGAGAGACCCAGTACTTC.

The CDR3 DNA reads as TGCGCCAGCAGCTTGGGGAATACGGGAGAAAAACTGTTTTTT. Protein product: CASSLGNTGEKLFF. V usage is TRBV5-1 and J usage is TRBJ1-4; no clear D gene. Trimming pared 0 bases from V and 8 bases from J, leaving 11 bases between. The CDR3 sequence is 14 residues long. CDR1 and CDR2 from the germline V gene are SGHRS and YFSETQ.

This clone was seen a few times. The CDR3 here is CASMGPDPNSPLHF. The CDR3 DNA reads as TGTGCCAGCATGGGGCCGGATCCGAATTCACCCCTCCACTTT. The chain recombines TRBV9 with TRBJ1-6, with D tentatively TRBD1 (5 bases). The CDR3 loop spans 14 amino acids. V lost 6 bases and J lost 7, with 14 bases in between. Germline CDR1 reads SGDLS; CDR2 reads YYNGEE.

V usage is TRBV5-1 and J usage is TRBJ2-3; TRBD2 matches 11 bases. The V and J ends lost 1 base and 4 bases, in that order; junction bases with no gene match: 5. Per germline, CDR1 SGHRS and CDR2 YFSETQ. The CDR3 contains 16 residues. CDR3 protein: CASSLTSGGYPDTQYF. The DNA of the CDR3 is TGCGCCAGCAGCTTGACTAGCGGGGGTTACCCAGATACGCAGTATTTT.

The J gene is TRBJ1-1, the V gene TRBV9; D unresolved. Trimming shortened V by 0 bases and J by 3 bases, and 9 bases separated the two germline ends. This CDR3 has 14 amino acids. The germline CDR1 and CDR2 sequences are SGDLS and YYNGEE. CDR3 loop: CASSVANSYTEAFF. For the CDR3, the DNA is TGTGCCAGCAGCGTAGCCAACAGCTACACTGAAGCTTTCTTT.

V gene TRBV5-1 combines with J gene TRBJ1-3; tentatively, D is TRBD1 (6 bases). Trimming pared 4 bases from V and 0 bases from J, leaving 17 bases between. Germline V lookup: CDR1 SGHRS, CDR2 YFSETQ. The CDR3 totals 17 residues. CDR3 residues: CASSKAATGSSGNTIYF. In DNA form, the CDR3 reads TGCGCCAGCAGCAAAGCAGCGACAGGCAGCTCTGGAAACACCATATATTTT.

The V and J genes are TRBV5-8 and TRBJ1-5; D possibly corresponds to TRBD1 (6 bases). The CDR3 has 14 amino acids. V was trimmed by 2 bases and J by 4 bases, leaving 10 bases between them. From germline, CDR1 is SGHTS and CDR2 YDEGEE. This chain's CDR3 is CASSLRTGNQPQHF. The DNA for the CDR3 is TGTGCCAGCAGCTTACGCACAGGGAATCAGCCCCAGCATTTT.

This chain connects TRBV3-1 (or the pseudogene TRBV3-2) to TRBJ2-7, with D perhaps matching TRBD2 (6 bases). Trimming removed 1 base at V and 3 bases at J, with 13 bases between. Germline-derived CDR1 and CDR2 are LGHDT and YNNKEL (reference sequence). The CDR3 totals 15 residues. In DNA, the CDR3 is TGTGCCAGCAGCCAAGGACCCGGGGGACTCTACGAGCAGTACTTC. Amino acids: CASSQGPGGLYEQYF.